This T cell receptor (beta chain) is drawn from a study of T-cell memory formation after mild COVID-19. TCRdb itself ran the 5' RACE reads through MiXCR, one entry per CDR3 protein. The sample lists 400,000 or so distinct CDR3 sequences, around 20% seen once, with approximately 8.1% in the top ten. Trimming took 3 bases from V and 3 from J, leaving 10 bases between them. Per germline, CDR1 SGHKS and CDR2 YYEKEE (reference sequence). The CDR3 runs 13 residues. There are many counts of this clonotype. The source of this sequence is an adult woman who had mild COVID-19 (a few samples of this study predate the infection). Cell type and time point are not known. The chain uses TRBV5-5 and TRBJ2-7, with a possible D match to TRBD1 (6 bases). The sequencing input was PBMCs or a T cell subset sorted from them (not recorded which). The CDR3 reads CASSSDRNYEQYF. The CDR3 DNA reads as TGTGCCAGCAGCTCAGACAGGAACTACGAGCAGTACTTC.